The 25 T cell receptor beta chains given below trace back to one sample, sequenced in a study of blood T cells in healthy people across ages. A sample-barcoded 5' primer and a J-beta primer mix were used in a second PCR of roughly 7 to 12 cycles. TCRdb re-called the 5' RACE reads with MiXCR, one entry per CDR3 protein. The top ten clones hold approximately 3.6% of a sample with some 560,000 distinct CDR3 sequences, 27% of them seen once. These same data were also listed under a study on T cells of mothers and their children.

Sequencing was performed on blood. These receptors all stem from a boy aged 2 to 10 in good health.

The V and J genes are TRBV2 and TRBJ1-4, with 9 positions matching TRBD1. The CDR3 totals 16 residues. J gave up 7 bases and V 6 bases, and 12 bases lay outside the gene matches. CDR1 is SNHLY and CDR2 is FYNNEI in the germline V gene. As DNA, the CDR3 is TGTGCCAGCAGCAAAAGGCGGGGACAGGGAAGTGAAAAACTGTTTTTT. Translating it yields CASSKRRGQGSEKLFF.

This clonotype was seen many times. The chain links TRBV5-1 to TRBJ1-2; D may be TRBD1 (5 bases). With 0 bases removed from V and 4 bases from J, the gap between germline ends came to 22 bases. The CDR3 sequence is 18 residues long. The germline gives CDR1 SGHRS, CDR2 YFSETQ. Written as DNA, the CDR3 is TGCGCCAGCAGCTTGGGTTCCACCCATTTGGCAGGGACCTATGGCTACACCTTC. Translation: CASSLGSTHLAGTYGYTF.

This clonotype was seen only a few times. The V and J genes are TRBV6-1 and TRBJ1-4; D call uncertain. V dropped 2 bases and J dropped 0 bases, with 16 bases sitting between them. The CDR3 is made up of 18 amino acids. Germline assignment: CDR1 MNHNS and CDR2 SASEGT. The CDR3 sequence: CASSEWAIVIATNEKLFF. CDR3 nucleotides: TGTGCCAGCAGTGAATGGGCAATTGTCATCGCAACTAATGAAAAACTGTTTTTT.

The rearrangement joins TRBV12-3 or TRBV12-4 to TRBJ2-5, with 7 bases fitting TRBD2. V lost 11 bases, J lost 3 bases, and 9 bases stayed unmatched. The length of the CDR3 is 13 residues. The CDR3 DNA reads TGTGCCTCGCAAATAGCGGGCGAAGAGACCCAGTACTTC. Protein product: CASQIAGEETQYF.

This clonotype appeared once. The gene calls are TRBV19 and TRBJ2-3, with 10 bases identical to TRBD2. Germline V gene lookup returns CDR1 LNHDA and CDR2 SQIVND (reference sequence). The CDR3 is 14 residues long. V was clipped by 7 bases and J by 4 bases; unmatched bases: 5. CDR3 bases: TGTGCCAGTACCCCAGCGGGAGGGCCAGATACGCAGTATTTT. Residues: CASTPAGGPDTQYF.

J is TRBJ2-5 and V is TRBV10-3; D is perhaps TRBD1 or TRBD2 (6 bases each). Germline V CDR1 and CDR2: ENHRY, SYGVKD. The CDR3 length is 16 residues. V lost 4 bases, J lost 4 bases, and 19 bases lay in between. CDR3 protein: CAISAPALGGGETQYF. CDR3 DNA sequence: TGTGCCATCAGTGCGCCTGCCCTAGGAGGGGGAGAGACCCAGTACTTC.

The chain joins TRBV4-3 to TRBJ2-5, with TRBD2 matching over 14 bases. The CDR3 contains 18 residues. Germline lookup yields CDR1 LGHNA and CDR2 YSLEER. With 0 bases clipped from V and 9 bases from J, the junction kept 12 bases outside the gene matches. The CDR3 loop reads CASSQDLSGLAGVGAQYF. CDR3 in DNA: TGCGCCAGCAGCCAAGATTTATCGGGACTAGCGGGAGTTGGAGCCCAGTACTTC.

V usage is TRBV25-1 and J usage is TRBJ2-5; perhaps TRBD2 as D (5 bases). The CDR3 spans 15 residues. Trimming stripped 10 bases from V and 3 bases from J, with 21 bases between. From germline, CDR1 is MGHDK and CDR2 SYGVNS. CDR3 nucleotides: TGTGCCACTCCTCCCGGGGAAGGTTTAGAAGAGACCCAGTACTTC. Translated, it gives CATPPGEGLEETQYF.

This clonotype has more than one count but fewer than ten. The chain joins TRBV28 to TRBJ2-4, with 14 bases that match TRBD2. Trimming removed 5 bases from V and 4 bases from J; junction bases left unmatched: 7. The CDR3 sequence is 17 residues long. Germline V gene data show CDR1 as MDHEN and CDR2 as SYDVKM. The CDR3 nucleotides are TGTGCCAGCAGTCCCCGGGGACTAGCGGGAGCTAAAAACATTCAGTACTTC. Protein sequence: CASSPRGLAGAKNIQYF. Full variable domain (missing parts from reference TRBV28 and TRBJ2-4): DVKVTQSSRYLVKRTGEKVFLECVQDMDHENMFWYRQDPGLGLRLIYFSYDVKMKEKGDIPEGYSVSREKKERFSLILESASTNQTSMYLCASSPRGLAGAKNIQYFGAGTRLSVL.

In this sample, this clonotype turned up a few times. V and J are TRBV11-2 and TRBJ1-1; perhaps TRBD1 as D (6 bases). The CDR3 runs to 15 residues. Germline V CDR1 and CDR2: SGHAT, FQNNGV. Trimming stripped 0 bases from V and 5 bases from J, with 13 bases between. The CDR3 here is CASSLDGGGGTEAFF. CDR3 nucleotide sequence: TGTGCCAGCAGCTTAGATGGGGGCGGGGGGACTGAAGCTTTCTTT.

There are a few counts of this clonotype. The chain combines TRBV18 with TRBJ1-1; the D is unclear. CDR3 length: 14 amino acids. V gave up 6 bases and J gave up 1 base, with 12 bases separating them. Germline V gene sequence: CDR1 KGHSH, CDR2 LQKENI. The CDR3 DNA is TGTGCCAGCTCCGCATGGGGAACGAACACTGAAGCTTTCTTT. Protein sequence: CASSAWGTNTEAFF.

This clonotype showed up just a few times. The V gene is TRBV6-1, the J gene TRBJ1-5; D is ambiguous. CDR1 MNHNS and CDR2 SASEGT come from the germline V gene. Trimming left V 3 bases short and J 9 bases short, with 12 bases between. The CDR3 sequence is 13 residues long. DNA of the CDR3: TGTGCCAGCAGTGATATCGGACGCCTGCCCCAGCATTTT. This sequence encodes CASSDIGRLPQHF.

The chain joins TRBV29-1 to TRBJ2-2; TRBD1 is a possible D gene (6 bases). Germline V gene data show CDR1 as SQVTM and CDR2 as ANQGSEA. Trimming shortened V by 4 bases and J by 6 bases, and 6 bases separated the two germline ends. The CDR3 length is 11 residues. The CDR3 spells CSVAGAGELFF. The CDR3 region has the DNA TGCAGCGTTGCAGGGGCCGGGGAGCTGTTTTTT.

The chain recombines TRBV12-3 or TRBV12-4 with TRBJ2-7, with 7 bases aligning to TRBD1. V shed 7 bases and J 4 bases; nucleotides not matched to a gene: 16. CDR3 length: 16 amino acids. The CDR3 nucleotides read TGTGCCAGCAACAACAGGGGCCCAAGGCGCCAATACGAGCAGTACTTC. Encoded protein: CASNNRGPRRQYEQYF.

This CDR3 is CASSRTRDSEQYF. Here the CDR3 DNA reads TGTGCCAGCTCGCGCACTAGGGACAGCGAGCAGTACTTC. The V and J genes are TRBV18 and TRBJ2-7; 7 positions match TRBD1. The CDR3 has 13 residues. Germline-derived CDR1 and CDR2 are KGHSH and LQKENI. The V gene end was trimmed by 6 bases and the J gene end by 6 bases; junction bases not matched to a gene: 8. Together with reference TRBV18 and TRBJ2-7, the CDR3 gives the full variable domain: NAGVMQNPRHLVRRRGQEARLRCSPMKGHSHVYWYRQLPEEGLKFMVYLQKENIIDESGMPKERFSAEFPKEGPSILRIQQVVRGDSAAYFCASSRTRDSEQYFGPGTRLTVT.

There are a few counts of this clonotype. V and J are TRBV20-1 and TRBJ2-5; 12 bases are a match to TRBD2. The CDR3 totals 15 residues. V shed 3 bases, J shed 5 bases, and the junction held 7 bases outside the gene matches. Germline loops: CDR1 DFQATT, CDR2 SNEGSKA (reference sequence). CDR3 sequence (DNA): TGCAGTGCTAGTGAGACTAGCGGGAGTCAGGAGACCCAGTACTTC. Protein sequence: CSASETSGSQETQYF.

The J gene is TRBJ2-3, the V gene TRBV30, with D uncertain. CDR1 is GTSNPN and CDR2 is SVGIG in the germline V gene (reference sequence). Trimming stripped 2 bases from V and 8 bases from J, with 8 bases between. This CDR3 is 11 amino acids long. CDR3 DNA sequence: TGTGCCTGGAGTATAACTCCTACGCAGTATTTT. Its protein product is CAWSITPTQYF.

This clonotype was observed a handful of times. V and J are TRBV7-9 and TRBJ2-3, with TRBD1 identical over 9 bases. The V segment lost 5 bases and the J segment 0 bases; nucleotides outside the gene matches: 9. The CDR3 spans 17 residues. Germline V CDR1 and CDR2: SEHNR, FQNEAQ (reference sequence). The CDR3 spells CASSPILGQGSTDTQYF. In nucleotides, the CDR3 is TGTGCCAGCAGCCCGATACTTGGACAGGGGAGCACAGATACGCAGTATTTT.

This clonotype was seen only a few times. The CDR3 loop reads CASSPSTRNGGYF. The CDR3 DNA is TGTGCCAGCAGCCCAAGTACTAGAAACGGGGGGTACTTC. V is TRBV11-2 and J is TRBJ2-7; maybe TRBD2 (6 bases). In germline, CDR1 is SGHAT, CDR2 FQNNGV. The CDR3 runs 13 residues. The V end was cut by 5 bases, the J end by 12 bases, with 20 bases between.

Written as DNA, the CDR3 is TGTGCCAGCTCACCTGATTGGACAGGCAATTCACCCCTCCACTTT. Translated, it gives CASSPDWTGNSPLHF. The chain links TRBV18 to TRBJ1-6, with 7 bases fitting TRBD1. CDR3 size: 15 residues. Germline trimming cut 3 bases from V and 7 bases from J; bases unmatched to any gene: 6. Germline CDR1 KGHSH, CDR2 LQKENI. The full variable domain, completed using reference TRBV18 and TRBJ1-6, is NAGVMQNPRHLVRRRGQEARLRCSPMKGHSHVYWYRQLPEEGLKFMVYLQKENIIDESGMPKERFSAEFPKEGPSILRIQQVVRGDSAAYFCASSPDWTGNSPLHFGNGTRLTVT.

The chain combines TRBV6-5 with TRBJ1-2; D ambiguous. The CDR3 is 14 residues long. Germline V gene sequence: CDR1 MNHEY, CDR2 SVGAGI. Trimming removed 2 bases from V and 5 bases from J, with 12 bases in between. The CDR3 reads CASSYRRVGYGYTF. The DNA of the CDR3 is TGTGCCAGCAGTTACCGGCGGGTTGGGTATGGCTACACCTTC.

The chain employs TRBV19 and TRBJ2-1, with 7 bases matching TRBD2. The CDR3 is 15 residues long. V lost 10 bases, J lost 3 bases, and 12 bases stayed unmatched. The germline gives CDR1 LNHDA, CDR2 SQIVND (reference sequence). CDR3 in amino acids: CATAVGVAGYNEQFF. CDR3 in DNA: TGTGCCACCGCGGTCGGAGTAGCGGGCTACAATGAGCAGTTCTTC.

This clonotype was observed a few times. V gene TRBV24-1 combines with J gene TRBJ2-5; TRBD1 is a possible D gene (5 bases). The J call is uncertain, as TRBJ2-1 better fits the DNA end. Germline assignment: CDR1 KGHDR and CDR2 SFDVKD. The CDR3 is made up of 12 amino acids. DNA of the CDR3: TGTGCCACCAGTGAATCAGGGAATGAGCAGTTCTTC. This codes for CATSESGNEQFF.

V gene TRBV29-1 combines with J gene TRBJ2-2; TRBD2 agrees at 16 bases. V dropped 5 bases and J dropped 9; count of bases not matched to a gene: 9. Germline-derived CDR1 and CDR2 are SQVTM and ANQGSEA. CDR3 length equals 16 residues. Here the CDR3 DNA reads TGCAGCGTTACGGGACTAGCGGGAGGGGGAACGCGGGAGCTGTTTTTT. It is translated as CSVTGLAGGGTRELFF.

The chain combines TRBV2 with TRBJ2-5; D gene ambiguous. The J call may be incorrect, as the DNA end agrees better with TRBJ2-7. Germline CDR1 and CDR2: SNHLY and FYNNEI. This CDR3 has 13 residues. The CDR3: CASKRQNLNEQYF. CDR3 nucleotides: TGTGCCAGCAAACGGCAGAATTTAAACGAGCAGTACTTC.